This T cell receptor beta chain was documented in a study of OX40 agonist ivuxolimab in advanced cancers. At the level of the study: Ivuxolimab, an antibody that agonizes OX40 (CD134), was administered to the patients. A male proportion of approximately 80% was recorded, with mean age 60 years and range about 23 to 90.

Per the germline V gene, CDR1 is KGHSH and CDR2 is LQKENI. This CDR3 region has 17 residues. Libraries were prepared by immunoSEQ multiplex PCR; TCRdb keeps only in-frame clonotypes and omits some of them. The sample comprises approximately 76,000 clones, 86% of which are singletons, and just over 0.75% rests with the top ten. The rearrangement joins TRBV18 to TRBJ2-5, with 12 bases lining up with TRBD2. The J call may be faulty, since TRBJ2-7 better matches the DNA end. The sequence was collected from an adult with an advanced solid tumor such as melanoma, head and neck, liver or kidney cancer. The sample consisted of CD4+ or CD8+ T cells sorted from blood, taken in a trial of the OX40 agonist ivuxolimab. The CDR3 DNA reads TGTGCCAGCTCACCTCAAAACCTAGCGGGAGGGCTCTACGAGCAGTACTTC. This sequence encodes CASSPQNLAGGLYEQYF.